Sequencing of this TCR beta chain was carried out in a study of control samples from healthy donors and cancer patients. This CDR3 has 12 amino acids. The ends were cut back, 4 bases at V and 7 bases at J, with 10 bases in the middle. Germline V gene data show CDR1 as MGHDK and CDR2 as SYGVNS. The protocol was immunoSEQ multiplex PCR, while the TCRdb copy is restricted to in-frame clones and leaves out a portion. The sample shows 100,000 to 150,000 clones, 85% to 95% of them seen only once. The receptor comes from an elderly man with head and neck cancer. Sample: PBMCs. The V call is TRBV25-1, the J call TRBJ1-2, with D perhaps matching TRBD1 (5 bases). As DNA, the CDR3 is TGTGCCAGCAGTGCACAGGCGTTTGGCTACACCTTC. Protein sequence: CASSAQAFGYTF.